The 25 T cell receptor beta chains in this list originate from one sample, sequenced in a study of blood T cell repertoires in COVID-19. Sequenced by immunoSEQ multiplex PCR; TCRdb stores in-frame clones only, minus some. The profile shows 170,000 or so clones, 75% to 90% of them singletons. Sequencing was performed on peripheral blood. These receptors were collected from a woman in her sixties or seventies with COVID-19, enrolled during active disease.

This chain joins TRBV13 and TRBJ1-3; D not certain. The CDR3 has 14 amino acids. Germline CDR1 PRHDT, CDR2 FYEKMQ (reference sequence). Trimming pared 0 bases from V and 5 bases from J, leaving 8 bases between. The CDR3 region is CASSLGLRRNTIYF. For the CDR3, the DNA is TGTGCCAGCAGCTTAGGCCTACGTAGAAACACCATATATTTT.

The chain uses TRBV20-1 and TRBJ2-1; D may be TRBD2 (5 bases). Trimming stripped 4 bases from V and 10 bases from J, with 11 bases between. Germline V CDR1 and CDR2: DFQATT, SNEGSKA (reference sequence). CDR3 length: 11 amino acids. DNA of the CDR3: TGCAGTGCTACGGCCCTAGCCGAGCAGTTCTTC. Protein product: CSATALAEQFF.

To note about this clone: Other DNA sequences within the sample encode an identical CDR3. V and J are TRBV5-1 and TRBJ2-2; 7 nucleotides match TRBD2. V trimming: 3 bases; J trimming: 8 bases; junction bases outside the gene matches: 7. The CDR3 length is 14 residues. Germline V gives CDR1 SGHRS, CDR2 YFSETQ. CDR3 nucleotide sequence: TGCGCCAGCAGCTCCGGACTAGTAGGTGGGGAGCTGTTTTTT. It encodes CASSSGLVGGELFF.

The chain has TRBV18 and TRBJ2-5; 7 nucleotides align to TRBD1. The junction had 14 bases not matched to a gene; V was cut back by 6 bases and J by 4 bases. The CDR3 sequence is 16 residues long. CDR1 KGHSH and CDR2 LQKENI come from the germline V gene. The CDR3 nucleotides are TGTGCCAGCTCGTATGATGGGACAGCAGGCGCAGAGACCCAGTACTTC. Protein: CASSYDGTAGAETQYF.

The chain uses TRBV15 and TRBJ2-7; tentatively, D is TRBD2 (6 bases). This CDR3 spans 17 amino acids. The germline V and J ends were trimmed by 2 bases and 4 bases, with 21 bases remaining between them. The V gene's germline CDR1 is LNHNV and CDR2 YYDKDF (reference sequence). This CDR3 reads CATSRSTEGELGYEQYF. CDR3 in DNA: TGTGCCACCAGCAGATCCACGGAGGGCGAGTTGGGGTACGAGCAGTACTTC.

The gene calls are TRBV7-2 and TRBJ1-4; maybe TRBD1 (6 bases). Germline V gene sequence: CDR1 SGHTA, CDR2 FQGNSA. The CDR3 is made up of 16 amino acids. V was pared by 3 bases and J by 8 bases, with 19 bases between. The chain's CDR3 is CASSFLPQGSGEKLFF. CDR3 bases: TGTGCCAGCAGCTTTCTTCCCCAGGGGTCGGGCGAAAAACTGTTTTTT. The full variable domain, rest sourced from reference TRBV7-2 and TRBJ1-4, is GAGVSQSPSNKVTEKGKDVELRCDPISGHTALYWYRQSLGQGLEFLIYFQGNSAPDKSGLPSDRFSAERTGGSVSTLTIQRTQQEDSAVYLCASSFLPQGSGEKLFFGSGTQLSVL.

The rearrangement uses TRBV18 and TRBJ2-7; a possible D gene is TRBD1 (5 bases). The CDR3 runs to 14 residues. V was shortened by 3 bases and J by 5 bases, with 14 bases between the two germline ends. CDR1 and CDR2 (germline): KGHSH, LQKENI. In DNA form, the CDR3 reads TGTGCCAGCTCACCGTTAGGGGCGACCGACGAGCAGTACTTC. This codes for CASSPLGATDEQYF.

The chain couples TRBV18 to TRBJ2-3; D possibly corresponds to TRBD2 (5 bases). CDR1 and CDR2 from the germline V gene are KGHSH and LQKENI. This CDR3 comprises 13 residues. V was shortened by 6 bases and J by 4 bases, with 11 bases between the two germline ends. CDR3 sequence (DNA): TGTGCCAGCTCGAGTGGAGGAGCAGATACGCAGTATTTT. Translating gives CASSSGGADTQYF.

This chain links TRBV19 with TRBJ2-5, with D perhaps matching TRBD2 (5 bases). The CDR3 has 14 residues. V was cut by 8 bases and J by 7 bases, with 20 bases left in between. The germline gives CDR1 LNHDA, CDR2 SQIVND (reference sequence). CDR3 in DNA: TGTGCCAGTCAGAGCGGAGCTTCTGGTATGACCCAGTACTTC. Its translation: CASQSGASGMTQYF.

The genes are TRBV7-2 and TRBJ2-1; TRBD1 matches at 8 bases. After removal of 5 bases from V and 1 base from J, the junction contained 4 bases not matched to a gene. CDR3 size: 15 residues. Germline values: CDR1 SGHTA, CDR2 FQGNSA. The CDR3 protein is CASSIDRGSYNEQFF. The CDR3 coding sequence is TGTGCCAGCAGCATCGACAGGGGATCCTACAATGAGCAGTTCTTC.

This chain joins TRBV14 and TRBJ1-1; 7 positions agree with TRBD1. The germline V gene has CDR1 SGHDN and CDR2 FVKESK. There are 13 residues in the CDR3. V was clipped by 5 bases and J by 9 bases; unmatched bases: 9. CDR3 in amino acids: CASSTGTALKAFF. The CDR3 DNA follows: TGTGCCAGCAGCACAGGGACAGCACTGAAAGCTTTCTTT.

This chain joins TRBV19 and TRBJ1-2; 7 positions match TRBD1. Germline V gene lookup returns CDR1 LNHDA and CDR2 SQIVND (reference sequence). CDR3 size: 15 residues. V shed 3 bases and J 7 bases; nucleotides not matched to a gene: 11. The DNA of the CDR3 is TGTGCCAGTAGTATTAAGACAGGGATTATTCGTGGCTACACCTTC. This gives the protein CASSIKTGIIRGYTF. The variable domain in full, completed from reference TRBV19 and TRBJ1-2, reads DGGITQSPKYLFRKEGQNVTLSCEQNLNHDAMYWYRQDPGQGLRLIYYSQIVNDFQKGDIAEGYSVSREKKESFPLTVTSAQKNPTAFYLCASSIKTGIIRGYTFGSGTRLTVV.

J is TRBJ1-1 and V is TRBV19; no clear D gene. Trimming left V 3 bases short and J 7 bases short, with 15 bases between. CDR1 is LNHDA, CDR2 SQIVND, per germline (reference sequence). This CDR3 has 14 residues. The CDR3 reads CASSIELIRGEAFF. CDR3 DNA: TGTGCCAGTAGTATTGAATTAATTCGGGGTGAAGCTTTCTTT.

Here the CDR3 reads CASSYRGRMNTEAFF. For the CDR3, the DNA is TGTGCCAGCAGTTATAGGGGGCGTATGAACACTGAAGCTTTCTTT. The chain combines TRBV6-2 or TRBV6-3 with TRBJ1-1; 7 bases are shared with TRBD1. The CDR3 spans 15 residues. V gave up 3 bases and J gave up 0 bases; unmatched junction bases: 4. Looked up from germline, CDR1 is MNHEY and CDR2 is SVGEGT.

The rearrangement links TRBV5-4 to TRBJ2-1; 10 bases are a match to TRBD2. There are 14 residues in the CDR3. The germline V gene has CDR1 SGHNT and CDR2 YYREEE (reference sequence). V lost 3 bases to trimming and J lost 6 bases; unmatched junction nucleotides: 3. CDR3 sequence: CASSSGTSVNEQFF. The CDR3 bases are TGTGCCAGCAGCTCCGGGACTAGCGTCAATGAGCAGTTCTTC.

This chain links TRBV5-4 with TRBJ2-7; TRBD1 agrees at 9 bases. The CDR3 spans 16 residues. Germline CDR1 SGHNT, CDR2 YYREEE (reference sequence). The ends lost 4 bases at V and 3 bases at J; junction bases unmatched: 11. CDR3 in amino acids: CASSPTRGTGYYEQYF. For the CDR3, the DNA is TGTGCCAGCAGCCCAACGCGGGGGACAGGGTACTACGAGCAGTACTTC. The complete variable domain, with remaining parts taken from reference TRBV5-4 and TRBJ2-7, reads ETGVTQSPTHLIKTRGQQVTLRCSSQSGHNTVSWYQQALGQGPQFIFQYYREEENGRGNFPPRFSGLQFPNYSSELNVNALELDDSALYLCASSPTRGTGYYEQYFGPGTRLTVT.

A single count supports this clone. V gene TRBV6-5 combines with J gene TRBJ1-2; maybe TRBD1 (5 bases). This CDR3 spans 15 amino acids. Between the trimmed V and J ends, which lost 4 bases and 4 bases, there was a span of 16 bases. Germline CDR1 MNHEY, CDR2 SVGAGI. In nucleotides, the CDR3 is TGTGCCAGCAGTTTAGGGCAGGGCGCCCGCTATGGCTACACCTTC. This gives the protein CASSLGQGARYGYTF.

The CDR3 reads CASSIQPGTGTYNEQFF. In nucleotides, the CDR3 is TGCGCCAGCAGCATACAACCCGGGACAGGGACCTACAATGAGCAGTTCTTC. This chain links TRBV5-1 with TRBJ2-1, with 9 positions matching TRBD1. The CDR3 has 17 amino acids. V lost 4 bases to trimming and J lost 2 bases; unmatched junction nucleotides: 10. CDR1 and CDR2 (germline): SGHRS, YFSETQ. The full variable domain, rest sourced from reference TRBV5-1 and TRBJ2-1, is KAGVTQTPRYLIKTRGQQVTLSCSPISGHRSVSWYQQTPGQGLQFLFEYFSETQRNKGNFPGRFSGRQFSNSRSEMNVSTLELGDSALYLCASSIQPGTGTYNEQFFGPGTRLTVL.

The gene calls are TRBV30 and TRBJ1-2, with 9 nucleotides matching TRBD1. The CDR3 spans 14 residues. The junction had 10 bases not matched to a gene; V was cut back by 5 bases and J by 6 bases. Germline V lookup: CDR1 GTSNPN, CDR2 SVGIG (reference sequence). CDR3 DNA sequence: TGTGCCTGGGCGACAGGGACAGGGACGGATGGCTACACCTTC. Amino acid sequence: CAWATGTGTDGYTF.

V is TRBV14 and J is TRBJ2-3; 9 nucleotides agree with TRBD2. The junction had 5 bases not matched to a gene; V was cut back by 2 bases and J by 5 bases. This CDR3 comprises 15 residues. Germline loops: CDR1 SGHDN, CDR2 FVKESK. CDR3 bases: TGTGCCAGCAGCCAACGCGGGAGGGTCGGAGATACGCAGTATTTT. Amino acid sequence: CASSQRGRVGDTQYF.

The chain employs TRBV3-1 (or the pseudogene TRBV3-2) and TRBJ2-5, with 10 bases that match TRBD2. The CDR3 is 17 amino acids. The V gene end was trimmed by 4 bases and the J gene end by 5 bases; junction bases not matched to a gene: 13. Germline-derived CDR1 and CDR2 are LGHDT and YNNKEL (reference sequence). The CDR3 loop reads CASSPRLAGSAGETQYF. The CDR3 nucleotides are TGTGCCAGCAGCCCCCGACTAGCGGGTAGTGCCGGGGAGACCCAGTACTTC.

The table lists this clone with a count of one. This chain links TRBV5-1 with TRBJ2-2; 7 nucleotides agree with TRBD2. Germline trimming cut 3 bases from V and 2 bases from J; bases unmatched to any gene: 13. This CDR3 is built from 18 residues. Germline CDR1 SGHRS, CDR2 YFSETQ. The CDR3 here is CASSYASGVAGNTGELFF. The CDR3 bases are TGCGCCAGCAGCTACGCTAGTGGAGTAGCGGGTAACACCGGGGAGCTGTTTTTT.

This rearrangement joins TRBV7-2 to TRBJ2-1, with a weak D call TRBD1 (5 bases). This CDR3 contains 13 residues. CDR1 is SGHTA and CDR2 is FQGNSA in the germline V gene. Trimming took 7 bases from V and 9 from J, leaving 16 bases between them. The CDR3 DNA reads TGTGCCAGCAATCCGGCAGGGCAGACTGAGCAGTTCTTC. Amino acids: CASNPAGQTEQFF. Based on the CDR3 plus reference TRBV7-2 and TRBJ2-1, the full variable domain is GAGVSQSPSNKVTEKGKDVELRCDPISGHTALYWYRQSLGQGLEFLIYFQGNSAPDKSGLPSDRFSAERTGGSVSTLTIQRTQQEDSAVYLCASNPAGQTEQFFGPGTRLTVL.

The gene calls are TRBV6-5 and TRBJ1-1; D is possibly TRBD1 (5 bases). The V gene's germline CDR1 is MNHEY and CDR2 SVGAGI. The V gene lost 2 bases and the J gene lost 0 bases, with 7 bases spanning the gap. The CDR3 consists of 14 residues. CDR3 protein: CASSYGAVNTEAFF. The CDR3 DNA reads as TGTGCCAGCAGTTACGGGGCAGTGAACACTGAAGCTTTCTTT.

The rearrangement links TRBV19 to TRBJ2-5, with TRBD2 identical over 9 bases. CDR3 length equals 16 residues. Germline V gene sequence: CDR1 LNHDA, CDR2 SQIVND (reference sequence). V shed 3 bases, J shed 4 bases, and the junction held 9 bases outside the gene matches. The CDR3 sequence: CASSMEAGGGRETQYF. In DNA form, the CDR3 reads TGTGCCAGTAGTATGGAAGCGGGAGGTGGGCGAGAGACCCAGTACTTC. The entire variable domain, with the rest obtained from reference TRBV19 and TRBJ2-5, is as follows: DGGITQSPKYLFRKEGQNVTLSCEQNLNHDAMYWYRQDPGQGLRLIYYSQIVNDFQKGDIAEGYSVSREKKESFPLTVTSAQKNPTAFYLCASSMEAGGGRETQYFGPGTRLLVL.